This T cell receptor beta chain was profiled in a study of cytomegalovirus exposure and HLA in healthy donors. The overall study: The 100 million to 120 million unique TCR beta sequences, from roughly 170 million T cells, were found by an earlier analysis. Study results and limitations: Within an earlier analysis, most TCR beta V segments proved productive either about 90% or about 30% of the time.

PCR used 60 Vbeta primers and 13 Jbeta primers. Authors' analysis steps: A later analysis counted tens of millions of unique TCR beta chains, 9.5 million to 13 million shared. Clones were sequenced by immunoSEQ multiplex PCR, and TCRdb holds only the in-frame ones, with some missing. D and trimming were read from the DNA, whereas the V and J calls and clone size are those reported in that table. The sample lists about 150,000 clones, around three quarters seen once, with about 3% in the top ten. This clone showed up just a few times. Its antigen is as yet unknown. V lost 0 bases and J lost 6, with 8 bases in between. The CDR3 sequence is 14 residues long. Germline CDR1 reads MNHEY; CDR2 reads SMNVEV (reference sequence).

This TCR was sampled from a man between 40 and 49 years old in good health and CMV-seropositive. The sequenced sample consisted of PBMCs. The rearrangement links TRBV27 to TRBJ2-2; tentatively, D is TRBD2 (5 bases). The CDR3 is CASSLSKLAGELFF. CDR3 DNA sequence: TGTGCCAGCAGTTTATCGAAACTAGCCGGGGAGCTGTTTTTT.